The clone carrying this T cell receptor (beta chain) was picked up a small number of times. Its antigen is still unknown. Unique molecular identifiers were incorporated when the TCRbeta library was constructed. TCRdb fed the PCR reads into MiXCR, producing one record per CDR3 protein. The sample consists of 540,000 or so distinct CDR3 sequences, about 23% of them appearing once. Germline V CDR1 and CDR2: DFQATT, SNEGSKA (reference sequence). V lost 3 bases and J lost 4, with 12 bases in between. The CDR3 totals 13 residues. This entry comes from a study of T-cell reconstitution after alpha-beta-depleted transplantation in children. Regarding the study as a whole: Some patients showed high day-60 TCRbeta diversity, which derived from surviving recipient T cells and thymic progenitors. Reported findings indicate that, about two months after transplant, alpha-beta T cells came from several hundred expanded clones, which were derived from non-depleted graft cells.

This receptor was taken from a boy younger than two who had a stem cell transplant for acute myeloid leukemia, so the T cells may come from the graft donor. The specimen was PBMCs, mostly from graft donor cells, collected 360 days after TCRalphabeta/CD19-depleted stem cell transplant. The chain employs TRBV20-1 and TRBJ1-2; D not resolved. CDR3 sequence reads: CSASSGRTYGYTF. The DNA of the CDR3 is TGCAGTGCTAGCTCCGGGAGAACCTATGGCTACACCTTC.